These 16 T cell receptor beta chains share one sample of origin, sequenced in a study of shared clonotypes between healthy human individuals. Method: immunoSEQ multiplex PCR; TCRdb's copy keeps in-frame clones and lacks some. The sample includes millions of clones, 90% to 95% of them seen just once. Material for sequencing was naive CD4+ T cells from PBMCs. Sample subset: CD45RA+ positively selected. The receptors were sampled from a man between 18 and 29 years old in good health. Some clones in this sample may be carry-over from other donors' samples.

The genes are TRBV10-3 and TRBJ1-2; no definite D call. Germline V gene lookup returns CDR1 ENHRY and CDR2 SYGVKD. The CDR3 length is 12 residues. Trimming took off 6 bases at V and 4 bases at J, with 9 bases between the two ends. CDR3 residues: CAIRASSYGYTF. CDR3 nucleotides: TGTGCCATCAGGGCCAGCAGCTATGGCTACACCTTC.

This sequence joins TRBV28 and TRBJ2-2; D is perhaps TRBD1 (5 bases). The CDR3 length is 12 residues. V was clipped by 11 bases and J by 7 bases, with 14 bases between them. Per germline, CDR1 MDHEN and CDR2 SYDVKM. The CDR3 DNA reads TGTGCCCTAAGGGGTAGGTTCGGGGAGCTGTTTTTT. It translates to CALRGRFGELFF.

Note on this clone: One junction end disagrees with the germline gene, perhaps due to a read error. The gene calls are TRBV6-5 and TRBJ2-7; 7 positions agree with TRBD1. Germline-derived CDR1 and CDR2 are MNHEY and SVGAGI. This CDR3 has 13 residues. CDR3 sequence: CASSDIPGTVRDF. In nucleotides, the CDR3 is TGTGCCAGCAGCGATATTCCCGGGACAGTACGGGACTTC.

V gene TRBV6-5 combines with J gene TRBJ1-1; maybe TRBD1 (5 bases). The CDR3 runs 15 residues. The V end lost 0 bases, the J end lost 1 base, and 9 bases lay between the germline ends. CDR1 is MNHEY and CDR2 is SVGAGI in the germline V gene. The CDR3 DNA reads TGTGCCAGCAGTTACTCCAGGGTTTGGAACACTGAAGCTTTCTTT. This translates into CASSYSRVWNTEAFF.

This clone appeared once. The rearrangement joins TRBV4-1 to TRBJ1-2; D is ambiguous. The V end lost 3 bases, the J end lost 8 bases, and 19 bases lay between the germline ends. CDR1 and CDR2 (germline): MGHRA, YSYEKL. CDR3 length: 15 amino acids. The chain's CDR3 is CASSQDFLGSDGYTF. DNA of the CDR3: TGCGCCAGCAGCCAGGACTTTTTGGGGTCTGACGGCTACACCTTC.

This chain joins TRBV19 and TRBJ2-1; no definite D call. Germline V CDR1 and CDR2: LNHDA, SQIVND (reference sequence). The germline V and J ends were trimmed by 2 bases and 7 bases, with 9 bases remaining between them. CDR3 length: 13 amino acids. This CDR3 is CASSITLTNEQFF. CDR3 sequence (DNA): TGTGCCAGTAGTATAACTCTAACGAATGAGCAGTTCTTC.

Here the CDR3 reads CASSRAGVTDTQYF. CDR3 coding DNA: TGTGCCAGCAGCAGAGCGGGAGTCACAGATACGCAGTATTTT. The genes are TRBV7-3 and TRBJ2-3; 8 bases match TRBD2. V shed 5 bases, J shed 2 bases, and the junction held 3 bases outside the gene matches. Germline V gives CDR1 SGHTA, CDR2 FQGTGA. The CDR3 covers 14 residues.

Worth noting for this clone: Other nucleotide sequences in the sample specify the same CDR3. The V and J genes are TRBV18 and TRBJ2-2; 9 positions match TRBD1. The CDR3 spans 14 residues. CDR1 and CDR2 from the germline V gene are KGHSH and LQKENI. Trimming cost V 2 bases and J 7 bases; bases outside gene matches: 2. CDR3 amino acids: CASSPRTGDGELFF. CDR3 nucleotide sequence: TGTGCCAGCTCACCAAGGACAGGGGACGGGGAGCTGTTTTTT.

The rearrangement joins TRBV28 to TRBJ1-4; D unresolved. Germline values: CDR1 MDHEN, CDR2 SYDVKM. V shed 3 bases and J shed 8 bases, with 13 bases lying between them. This CDR3 comprises 14 residues. The CDR3 region has the DNA TGTGCCAGCAGTTTTGGATCCTTGCCCGAAAAACTGTTTTTT. Its protein product is CASSFGSLPEKLFF.

The chain links TRBV6-1 to TRBJ1-4; 7 positions match TRBD1. The trim removed 1 base at V and 8 bases at J, leaving 7 bases unmatched. This CDR3 contains 15 residues. Germline CDR1 and CDR2: MNHNS and SASEGT. The CDR3 is CASSEGSGGREKLFF. The CDR3 DNA is TGTGCCAGCAGTGAAGGTTCAGGGGGGAGAGAAAAACTGTTTTTT.

The chain recombines TRBV5-4 with TRBJ1-2, with 7 bases fitting TRBD1. Germline CDR1 and CDR2: SGHNT and YYREEE (reference sequence). This CDR3 has 15 residues. The junction had 11 bases not matched to a gene; V was cut back by 7 bases and J by 2 bases. CDR3 sequence (DNA): TGTGCCAGCGGCACCCGGGACAGAAAAAACTATGGCTACACCTTC. This codes for CASGTRDRKNYGYTF.

The J gene is TRBJ2-1, the V gene TRBV20-1, with D uncertain. The CDR3 extends over 11 amino acids. CDR1 DFQATT and CDR2 SNEGSKA come from the germline V gene (reference sequence). V was pared by 3 bases and J by 15 bases, with 15 bases between. The CDR3 DNA reads TGCAGTGCTAGTATAGGGCTAGTGTCGTTCTTC. As protein: CSASIGLVSFF.

The V and J genes are TRBV9 and TRBJ2-1; 12 bases fit TRBD1. After removal of 3 bases from V and 6 bases from J, the junction contained 4 bases not matched to a gene. CDR3 length: 15 residues. Germline assignment: CDR1 SGDLS and CDR2 YYNGEE. The chain's CDR3 is CASSERDRGPNEQFF. The CDR3 DNA sequence: TGTGCCAGCAGCGAGCGGGACAGGGGGCCCAATGAGCAGTTCTTC.

This clone was picked up one time. DNA for the CDR3: TGTGCCAGCTCACCGCTGACTAGCGGGCCCTTGGCCTACAATGAGCAGTTCTTC. Translated, it gives CASSPLTSGPLAYNEQFF. V and J are TRBV18 and TRBJ2-1, with TRBD2 matching over 10 bases. The J segment lost 2 bases and the V segment lost 3 bases, leaving 10 bases of the junction unmatched. CDR3 length: 18 amino acids. Germline assignment: CDR1 KGHSH and CDR2 LQKENI.

The chain couples TRBV30 to TRBJ2-1; 12 bases are shared with TRBD2. The CDR3 sequence is 15 residues long. The V and J ends lost 0 bases and 6 bases, in that order; junction bases with no gene match: 3. Germline-derived CDR1 and CDR2 are GTSNPN and SVGIG (reference sequence). The CDR3 coding sequence is TGTGCCTGGAGTGTAGGACTAGCGGGATCCAATGAGCAGTTCTTC. It is translated as CAWSVGLAGSNEQFF.

The rearrangement links TRBV6-5 to TRBJ2-3; D unclear. Trimming took off 2 bases at V and 6 bases at J, with 18 bases between the two ends. This CDR3 spans 16 amino acids. CDR1 and CDR2 (germline): MNHEY, SVGAGI. The CDR3 is CASSYNSAPRADTQYF. The CDR3 coding sequence is TGTGCCAGCAGTTACAATTCGGCCCCTCGAGCGGATACGCAGTATTTT.